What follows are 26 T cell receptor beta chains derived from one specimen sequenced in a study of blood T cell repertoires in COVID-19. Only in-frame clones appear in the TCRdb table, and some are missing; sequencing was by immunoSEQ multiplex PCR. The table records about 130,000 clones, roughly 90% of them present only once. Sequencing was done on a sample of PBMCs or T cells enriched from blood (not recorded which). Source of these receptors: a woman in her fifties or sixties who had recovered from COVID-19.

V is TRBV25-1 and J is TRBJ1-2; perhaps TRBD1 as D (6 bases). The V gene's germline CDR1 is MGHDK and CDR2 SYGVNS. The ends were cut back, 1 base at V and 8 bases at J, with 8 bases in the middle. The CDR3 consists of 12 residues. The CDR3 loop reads CASSESGGGYTF. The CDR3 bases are TGTGCCAGCAGTGAATCGGGGGGCGGCTACACCTTC.

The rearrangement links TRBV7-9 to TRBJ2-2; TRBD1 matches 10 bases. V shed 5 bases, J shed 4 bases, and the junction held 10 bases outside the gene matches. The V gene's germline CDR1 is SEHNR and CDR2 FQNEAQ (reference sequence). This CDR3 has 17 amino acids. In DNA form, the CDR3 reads TGTGCCAGCAGCCAGACAGGGACAGGGGCTTTCACCGGGGAGCTGTTTTTT. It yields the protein CASSQTGTGAFTGELFF.

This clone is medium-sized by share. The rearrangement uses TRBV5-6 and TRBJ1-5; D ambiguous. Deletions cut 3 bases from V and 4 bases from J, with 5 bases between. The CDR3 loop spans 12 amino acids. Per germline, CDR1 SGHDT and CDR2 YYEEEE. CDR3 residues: CASSSQNQPQHF. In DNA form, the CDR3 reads TGTGCCAGCAGCTCCCAAAATCAGCCCCAGCATTTT.

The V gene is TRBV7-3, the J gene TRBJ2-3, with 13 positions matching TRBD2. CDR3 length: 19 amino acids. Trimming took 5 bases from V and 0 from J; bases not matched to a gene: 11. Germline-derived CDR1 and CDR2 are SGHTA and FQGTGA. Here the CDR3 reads CASSITSGGVSTSTDTQYF. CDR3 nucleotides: TGTGCCAGCAGCATCACTAGCGGGGGGGTATCAACTAGCACAGATACGCAGTATTTT.

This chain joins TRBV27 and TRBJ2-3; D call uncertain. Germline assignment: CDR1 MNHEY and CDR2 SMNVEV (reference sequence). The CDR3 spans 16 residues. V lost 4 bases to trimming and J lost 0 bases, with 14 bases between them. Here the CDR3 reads CASSSPTAVSTDTQYF. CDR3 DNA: TGTGCCAGCAGTTCCCCCACAGCCGTTAGCACAGATACGCAGTATTTT.

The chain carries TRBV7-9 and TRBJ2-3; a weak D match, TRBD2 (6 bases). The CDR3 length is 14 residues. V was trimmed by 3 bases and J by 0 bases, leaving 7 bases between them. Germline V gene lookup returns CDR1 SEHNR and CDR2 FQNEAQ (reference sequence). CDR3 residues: CASSFGTSTDTQYF. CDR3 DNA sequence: TGTGCCAGCAGCTTTGGGACTAGCACAGATACGCAGTATTTT.

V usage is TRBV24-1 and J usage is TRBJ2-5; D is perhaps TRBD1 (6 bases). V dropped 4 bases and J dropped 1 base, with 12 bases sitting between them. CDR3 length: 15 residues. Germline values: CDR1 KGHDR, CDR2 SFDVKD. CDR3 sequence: CATSDPRTAQETQYF. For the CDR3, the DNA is TGTGCCACCAGTGACCCGAGGACAGCCCAAGAGACCCAGTACTTC.

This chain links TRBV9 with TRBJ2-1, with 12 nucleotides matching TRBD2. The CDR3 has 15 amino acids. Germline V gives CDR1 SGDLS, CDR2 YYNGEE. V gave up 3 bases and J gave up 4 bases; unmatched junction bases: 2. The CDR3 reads CASSATSGGYNEQFF. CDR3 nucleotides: TGTGCCAGCAGCGCGACTAGCGGGGGATACAATGAGCAGTTCTTC.

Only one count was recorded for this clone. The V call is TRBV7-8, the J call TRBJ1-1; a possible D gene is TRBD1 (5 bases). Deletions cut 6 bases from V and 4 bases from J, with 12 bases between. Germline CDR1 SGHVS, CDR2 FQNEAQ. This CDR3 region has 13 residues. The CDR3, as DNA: TGTGCCAGCAGGGTGACAGTTGGCACTGAAGCTTTCTTT. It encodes CASRVTVGTEAFF. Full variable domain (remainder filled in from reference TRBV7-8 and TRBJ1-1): GAGVSQSPRYKVAKRGQDVALRCDPISGHVSLFWYQQALGQGPEFLTYFQNEAQLDKSGLPSDRFFAERPEGSVSTLKIQRTQQEDSAVYLCASRVTVGTEAFFGQGTRLTVV.

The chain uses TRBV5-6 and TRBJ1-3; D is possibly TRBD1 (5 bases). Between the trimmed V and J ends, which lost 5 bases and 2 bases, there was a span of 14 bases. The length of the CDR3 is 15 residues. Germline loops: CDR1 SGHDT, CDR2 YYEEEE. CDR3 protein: CASSRDRIPGNTIYF. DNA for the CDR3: TGTGCCAGCAGTCGCGACAGAATCCCTGGAAACACCATATATTTT.

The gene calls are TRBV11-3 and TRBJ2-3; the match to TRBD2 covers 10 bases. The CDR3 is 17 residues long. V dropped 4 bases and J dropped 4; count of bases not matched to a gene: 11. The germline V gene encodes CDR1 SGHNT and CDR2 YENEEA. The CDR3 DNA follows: TGTGCCAGCAGCTACCCTCTAGCGGGGGAGCGTGCAGATACGCAGTATTTT. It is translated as CASSYPLAGERADTQYF.

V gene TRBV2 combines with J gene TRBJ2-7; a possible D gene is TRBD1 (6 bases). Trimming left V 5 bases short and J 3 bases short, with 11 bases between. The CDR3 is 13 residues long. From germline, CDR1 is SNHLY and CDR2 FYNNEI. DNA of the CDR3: TGTGCCAGCAGTCGGGACATCGTCTACGAGCAGTACTTC. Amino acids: CASSRDIVYEQYF. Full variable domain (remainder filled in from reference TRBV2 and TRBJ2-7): EPEVTQTPSHQVTQMGQEVILRCVPISNHLYFYWYRQILGQKVEFLVSFYNNEISEKSEIFDDQFSVERPDGSNFTLKIRSTKLEDSAMYFCASSRDIVYEQYFGPGTRLTVT.

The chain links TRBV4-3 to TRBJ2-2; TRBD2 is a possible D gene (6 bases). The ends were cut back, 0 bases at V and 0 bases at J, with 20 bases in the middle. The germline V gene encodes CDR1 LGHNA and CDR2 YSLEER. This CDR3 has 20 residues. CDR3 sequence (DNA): TGCGCCAGCAGCCAAGATTGGGGGGTGGGATTCGGGACGAACACCGGGGAGCTGTTTTTT. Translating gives CASSQDWGVGFGTNTGELFF.

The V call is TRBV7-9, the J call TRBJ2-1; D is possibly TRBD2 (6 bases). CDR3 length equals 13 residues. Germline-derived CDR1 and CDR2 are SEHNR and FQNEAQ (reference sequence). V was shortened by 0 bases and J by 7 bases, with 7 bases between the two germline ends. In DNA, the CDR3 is TGTGCCAGCAGCTTAGCTAGCGGAAATGAGCAGTTCTTC. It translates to CASSLASGNEQFF.

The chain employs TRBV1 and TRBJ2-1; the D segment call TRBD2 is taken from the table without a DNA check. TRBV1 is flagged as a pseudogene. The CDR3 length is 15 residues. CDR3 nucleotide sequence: TGCACCAGCAGCCAAGCGGGGAGCTCCTACAATGAGCAGTTCTTC. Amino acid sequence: CTSSQAGSSYNEQFF.

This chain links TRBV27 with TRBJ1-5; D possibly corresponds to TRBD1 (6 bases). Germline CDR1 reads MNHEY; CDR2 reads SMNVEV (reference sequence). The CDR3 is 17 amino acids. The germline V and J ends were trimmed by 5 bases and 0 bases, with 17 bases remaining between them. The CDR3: CASSLRSGVNSNQPQHF. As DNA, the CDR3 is TGTGCCAGCAGTCTAAGGTCAGGGGTTAATAGCAATCAGCCCCAGCATTTT.

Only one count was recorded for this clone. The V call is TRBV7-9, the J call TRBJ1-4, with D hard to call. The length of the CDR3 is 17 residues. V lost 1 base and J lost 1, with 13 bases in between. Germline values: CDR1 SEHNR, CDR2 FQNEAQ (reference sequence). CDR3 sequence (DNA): TGTGCCAGCAGCTTAGAGGAAGGCGGAGGAACTAATGAAAAACTGTTTTTT. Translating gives CASSLEEGGGTNEKLFF.

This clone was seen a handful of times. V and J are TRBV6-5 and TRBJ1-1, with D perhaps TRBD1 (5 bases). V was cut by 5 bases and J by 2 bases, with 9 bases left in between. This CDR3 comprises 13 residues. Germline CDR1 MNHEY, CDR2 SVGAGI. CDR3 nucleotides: TGTGCCAGCAGTACGCAGGGAAACACTGAAGCTTTCTTT. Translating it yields CASSTQGNTEAFF.

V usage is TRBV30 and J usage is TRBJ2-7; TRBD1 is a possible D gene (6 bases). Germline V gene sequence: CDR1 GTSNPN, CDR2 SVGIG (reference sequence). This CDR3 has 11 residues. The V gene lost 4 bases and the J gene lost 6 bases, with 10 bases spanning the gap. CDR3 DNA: TGTGCCTGGACCACAGGGCCCGAGCAGTACTTC. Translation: CAWTTGPEQYF. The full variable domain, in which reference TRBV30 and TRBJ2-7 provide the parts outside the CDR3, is SQTIHQWPATLVQPVGSPLSLECTVEGTSNPNLYWYRQAAGRGLQLLFYSVGIGQISSEVPQNLSASRPQDRQFILSSKKLLLSDSGFYLCAWTTGPEQYFGPGTRLTVT.

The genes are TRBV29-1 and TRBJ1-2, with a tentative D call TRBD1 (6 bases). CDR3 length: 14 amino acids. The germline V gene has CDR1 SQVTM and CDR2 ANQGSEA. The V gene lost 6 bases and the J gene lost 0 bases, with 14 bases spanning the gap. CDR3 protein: CSVIQGPPNYGYTF. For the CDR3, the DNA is TGCAGCGTCATACAGGGCCCCCCTAACTATGGCTACACCTTC.

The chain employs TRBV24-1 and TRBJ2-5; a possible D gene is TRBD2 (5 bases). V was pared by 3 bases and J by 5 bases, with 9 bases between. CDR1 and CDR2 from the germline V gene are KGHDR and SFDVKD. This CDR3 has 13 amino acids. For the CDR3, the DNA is TGTGCCACCAGTGATGTCTCGGGGGAGACCCAGTACTTC. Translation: CATSDVSGETQYF.

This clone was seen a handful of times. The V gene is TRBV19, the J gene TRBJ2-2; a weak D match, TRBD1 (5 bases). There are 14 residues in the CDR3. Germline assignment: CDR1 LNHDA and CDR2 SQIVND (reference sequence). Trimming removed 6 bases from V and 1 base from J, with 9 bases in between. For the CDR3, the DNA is TGTGCCAGTAGGAAGGGGCAGAACACCGGGGAGCTGTTTTTT. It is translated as CASRKGQNTGELFF.

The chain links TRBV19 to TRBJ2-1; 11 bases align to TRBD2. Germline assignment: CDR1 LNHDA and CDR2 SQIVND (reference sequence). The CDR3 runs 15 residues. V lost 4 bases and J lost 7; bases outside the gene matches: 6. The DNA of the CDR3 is TGTGCCAGTAGTAAAGTTAGCGGGGGGGAAAATGAGCAGTTCTTC. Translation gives CASSKVSGGENEQFF. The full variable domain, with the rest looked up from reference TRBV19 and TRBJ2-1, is DGGITQSPKYLFRKEGQNVTLSCEQNLNHDAMYWYRQDPGQGLRLIYYSQIVNDFQKGDIAEGYSVSREKKESFPLTVTSAQKNPTAFYLCASSKVSGGENEQFFGPGTRLTVL.

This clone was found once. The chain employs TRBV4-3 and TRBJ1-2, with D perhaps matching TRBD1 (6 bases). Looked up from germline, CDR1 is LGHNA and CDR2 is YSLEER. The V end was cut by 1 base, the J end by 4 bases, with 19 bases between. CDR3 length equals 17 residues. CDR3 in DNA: TGCGCCAGCAGCCAAGTTCCTAGTGCGGGGGGCGGCTATGGCTACACCTTC. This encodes CASSQVPSAGGGYGYTF.

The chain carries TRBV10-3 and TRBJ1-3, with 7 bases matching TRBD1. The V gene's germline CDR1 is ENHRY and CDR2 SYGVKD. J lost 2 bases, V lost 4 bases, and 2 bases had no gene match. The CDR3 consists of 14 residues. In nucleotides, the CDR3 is TGTGCCATCAGTGGGGGGACAGCTGGAAACACCATATATTTT. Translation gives CAISGGTAGNTIYF.

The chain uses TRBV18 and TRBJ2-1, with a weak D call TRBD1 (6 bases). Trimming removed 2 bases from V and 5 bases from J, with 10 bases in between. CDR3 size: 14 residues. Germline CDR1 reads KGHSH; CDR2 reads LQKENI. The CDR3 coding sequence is TGTGCCAGCTCACCATTGGACAGCAACAATGAGCAGTTCTTC. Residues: CASSPLDSNNEQFF.